These 31 T cell receptor beta chains originate from one sample sequenced in a study of shared clonotypes between healthy human individuals. Assay: immunoSEQ multiplex PCR; the TCRdb copy retains only in-frame clones and omits some. The data hold 550,000 to 800,000 clones, with about 74% observed a single time. Sequenced: memory CD4+ T cells sorted from blood. Described subset: CD45RA-negative fraction. The receptors come from a woman in her twenties or thirties in good health.

Written as DNA, the CDR3 is TGTGCCAGCAGCTTAAGGAGCGATGAGCAGTTCTTC. Its protein product is CASSLRSDEQFF. The chain couples TRBV11-2 to TRBJ2-1; D is unresolved. V lost 2 bases and J lost 8, with 7 bases in between. CDR1 SGHAT and CDR2 FQNNGV come from the germline V gene. CDR3 size: 12 residues.

This rearrangement joins TRBV5-1 to TRBJ1-2, with 8 bases identical to TRBD1. CDR1 and CDR2 (germline): SGHRS, YFSETQ. The trim removed 5 bases at V and 4 bases at J, leaving 7 bases unmatched. The CDR3 consists of 14 residues. The CDR3 nucleotides are TGCGCCAGCAGAGAAGAGGGACAGGTCTATGGCTACACCTTC. Its translation is CASREEGQVYGYTF.

The chain recombines TRBV18 with TRBJ2-6; D is ambiguous. The V end was cut by 4 bases, the J end by 4 bases, with 14 bases between. Germline V gene data show CDR1 as KGHSH and CDR2 as LQKENI. The CDR3 runs 16 residues. The CDR3 coding sequence is TGTGCCAGCTCACAGCAGGCCAGCTCCGGGGCCAACGTCCTGACTTTC. Protein: CASSQQASSGANVLTF.

V gene TRBV2 combines with J gene TRBJ1-3, with unresolved D. Germline values: CDR1 SNHLY, CDR2 FYNNEI. The germline V and J ends were trimmed by 6 bases and 0 bases, with 12 bases remaining between them. The length of the CDR3 is 15 residues. This CDR3 reads CASSSPGRSGNTIYF. DNA for the CDR3: TGTGCCAGCAGCTCCCCCGGCCGCTCTGGAAACACCATATATTTT.

The CDR3 DNA reads as TGTGCCAGCAGCTTAGGTCACAACAATGAGCAGTTCTTC. Encoded protein: CASSLGHNNEQFF. This sequence joins TRBV7-6 and TRBJ2-1; D uncertain. The CDR3 spans 13 residues. The germline V gene encodes CDR1 SGHVS and CDR2 FNYEAQ. Trimming cost V 1 base and J 5 bases, with 6 bases left between them.

A word on this clone: Other DNA sequences in the sample encode the same CDR3. This chain uses TRBV5-1 with TRBJ2-1; 12 nucleotides align to TRBD2. The J segment lost 4 bases and the V segment lost 3 bases, leaving 2 bases of the junction unmatched. The CDR3 length is 15 residues. Germline V CDR1 and CDR2: SGHRS, YFSETQ. As DNA, the CDR3 is TGCGCCAGCAGCTCAGGGACTAGCGGGTACAATGAGCAGTTCTTC. The encoded protein is CASSSGTSGYNEQFF.

The genes are TRBV2 and TRBJ2-1; 7 bases are a match to TRBD1. Germline V lookup: CDR1 SNHLY, CDR2 FYNNEI. J gave up 7 bases and V 8 bases, and 8 bases lay outside the gene matches. The CDR3 contains 13 residues. The CDR3 coding sequence is TGTGCCAGCCGGACAGGACGTCCTAATGAGCAGTTCTTC. It yields the protein CASRTGRPNEQFF.

The genes are TRBV28 and TRBJ2-7, with 9 bases aligning to TRBD1. Germline values: CDR1 MDHEN, CDR2 SYDVKM. This CDR3 is 14 amino acids long. With V trimmed by 5 bases and J by 4 bases, 6 bases remained unmatched. In DNA form, the CDR3 reads TGTGCCAGCAGTCAGTACAGGGGGCAGTACGAGCAGTACTTC. Translation: CASSQYRGQYEQYF.

This rearrangement joins TRBV7-8 to TRBJ1-2; TRBD1 aligns across 9 bases. Germline V gene sequence: CDR1 SGHVS, CDR2 FQNEAQ. V trimming: 1 base; J trimming: 8 bases; junction bases outside the gene matches: 14. The CDR3 runs 17 residues. The CDR3 sequence: CASSLDRISPDRGGYTF. The CDR3 DNA is TGTGCCAGCAGCTTAGACCGGATCTCACCGGACAGGGGAGGCTACACCTTC.

This clone was recorded a few times. The chain employs TRBV19 and TRBJ2-1; 8 bases are shared with TRBD1. This CDR3 has 15 residues. Germline V gene lookup returns CDR1 LNHDA and CDR2 SQIVND (reference sequence). Trimming cost V 3 bases and J 4 bases; bases outside gene matches: 5. The CDR3 coding sequence is TGTGCCAGTAGTATCAGGACAGGGCCTTACAATGAGCAGTTCTTC. Its translation: CASSIRTGPYNEQFF.

CDR3 loop: CASSKGGQGINNEQFF. The CDR3 DNA follows: TGTGCCAGTAGCAAAGGGGGACAGGGTATTAACAATGAGCAGTTCTTC. V gene TRBV19 combines with J gene TRBJ2-1, with 9 bases fitting TRBD1. The V segment lost 6 bases and the J segment 5 bases; nucleotides outside the gene matches: 11. Looked up from germline, CDR1 is LNHDA and CDR2 is SQIVND (reference sequence). The CDR3 loop spans 16 amino acids.

V and J are TRBV21-1 and TRBJ2-5; TRBD2, the D gene given by the table, was not confirmed from the DNA. TRBV21-1 is deemed a pseudogene. CDR3 size: 17 residues. CDR3 DNA: TGTGCCAGCAGCATCAGTAAGGTCGGGACTCTACAAGAGACCCAGTACTTC. Its protein product is CASSISKVGTLQETQYF.

V is TRBV19 and J is TRBJ1-5; D remains unclear. This CDR3 region has 16 residues. Per the germline V gene, CDR1 is LNHDA and CDR2 is SQIVND (reference sequence). Trimming pared 6 bases from V and 0 bases from J, leaving 15 bases between. CDR3 DNA: TGTGCCAGTAGCTCTCTGGGCAGTGATAGCAATCAGCCCCAGCATTTT. It encodes CASSSLGSDSNQPQHF. Full variable domain (missing parts from reference TRBV19 and TRBJ1-5): DGGITQSPKYLFRKEGQNVTLSCEQNLNHDAMYWYRQDPGQGLRLIYYSQIVNDFQKGDIAEGYSVSREKKESFPLTVTSAQKNPTAFYLCASSSLGSDSNQPQHFGDGTRLSIL.

The chain links TRBV30 to TRBJ2-1; D is undetermined. The V end was cut by 0 bases, the J end by 6 bases, with 9 bases between. Germline assignment: CDR1 GTSNPN and CDR2 SVGIG (reference sequence). This CDR3 region has 13 residues. This CDR3 reads CAWSVETFNEQFF. CDR3 in DNA: TGTGCCTGGAGTGTAGAGACTTTCAATGAGCAGTTCTTC.

The chain employs TRBV2 and TRBJ2-7; 8 bases fit TRBD1. There are 14 residues in the CDR3. Trimming cost V 5 bases and J 0 bases; bases outside gene matches: 3. Germline V CDR1 and CDR2: SNHLY, FYNNEI. This chain's CDR3 is CASSPRGLSYEQYF. The CDR3 DNA reads TGTGCCAGCAGTCCCAGGGGGCTCTCCTACGAGCAGTACTTC.

The rearrangement uses TRBV28 and TRBJ1-4; weak D call: TRBD1 (5 bases). CDR1 is MDHEN, CDR2 SYDVKM, per germline. The CDR3 has 17 residues. V shed 5 bases and J shed 4 bases, with 20 bases lying between them. The CDR3 bases are TGTGCCAGCAGTGATCCGCCCCTTCCGGGACTTAATGAAAAACTGTTTTTT. Translation gives CASSDPPLPGLNEKLFF.

The rearrangement uses TRBV20-1 and TRBJ2-4; 7 bases agree with TRBD2. After removal of 8 bases from V and 8 bases from J, the junction contained 6 bases not matched to a gene. This CDR3 comprises 11 residues. CDR1 DFQATT and CDR2 SNEGSKA come from the germline V gene (reference sequence). Here the CDR3 reads CSCAGEDIQYF. In nucleotides, the CDR3 is TGCAGTTGTGCGGGGGAGGACATTCAGTACTTC.

The J gene is TRBJ2-4, the V gene TRBV10-3, with D possibly being TRBD2 (6 bases). The CDR3 length is 15 residues. Germline V gives CDR1 ENHRY, CDR2 SYGVKD. The V and J ends lost 2 bases and 0 bases respectively, with 8 bases between them. CDR3 sequence: CAISEGAGAKNIQYF. In DNA, the CDR3 is TGTGCCATCAGTGAGGGAGCGGGAGCCAAAAACATTCAGTACTTC.

The chain links TRBV18 to TRBJ2-7, with a weak D call TRBD2 (5 bases). Germline loops: CDR1 KGHSH, CDR2 LQKENI. V dropped 6 bases and J dropped 7 bases, with 13 bases sitting between them. CDR3 length equals 12 residues. The CDR3 loop is CASSQSGYEQYF. For the CDR3, the DNA is TGTGCCAGCTCCCAGTCGGGATATGAGCAGTACTTC. Using reference TRBV18 and TRBJ2-7 for the parts outside the CDR3, the full variable domain is NAGVMQNPRHLVRRRGQEARLRCSPMKGHSHVYWYRQLPEEGLKFMVYLQKENIIDESGMPKERFSAEFPKEGPSILRIQQVVRGDSAAYFCASSQSGYEQYFGPGTRLTVT.

This clone was counted between two and nine times. Other DNA sequences in the same sample also yield this CDR3. The rearrangement uses TRBV7-9 and TRBJ2-1; no definite D call. Trimming removed 1 base from V and 7 bases from J, with 5 bases in between. The CDR3 runs to 12 residues. CDR1 is SEHNR, CDR2 FQNEAQ, per germline (reference sequence). The CDR3: CASSLVGNEQFF. CDR3 DNA sequence: TGTGCCAGCAGCTTAGTAGGGAATGAGCAGTTCTTC.

The chain couples TRBV5-1 to TRBJ2-7; D possibly corresponds to TRBD2 (6 bases). V was trimmed by 0 bases and J by 9 bases, leaving 22 bases between them. Germline V CDR1 and CDR2: SGHRS, YFSETQ. The CDR3 is 16 residues long. CDR3 sequence reads: CASSLAPGDYLRVQYF. Written as DNA, the CDR3 is TGCGCCAGCAGCTTGGCGCCGGGAGATTATCTTCGTGTGCAGTACTTC.

About this clone: A much larger clone lies one base from this, so it may be a read error. The V and J genes are TRBV5-4 and TRBJ1-4; D remains unclear. The CDR3 totals 12 residues. Trimming took off 1 base at V and 3 bases at J, with 1 base between the two ends. CDR1 and CDR2 from the germline V gene are SGHNT and YYREEE (reference sequence). CDR3 in amino acids: CASSLPNEKLFF. In nucleotides, the CDR3 is TGTGCCAGCAGCTTGCCTAATGAAAAACTGTTTTTT.

The chain uses TRBV7-3 and TRBJ2-3; D is ambiguous. Per germline, CDR1 SGHTA and CDR2 FQGTGA. The V end lost 3 bases, the J end lost 1 base, and 8 bases lay between the germline ends. The CDR3 length is 14 residues. The CDR3 sequence is CASSFGVGTDTQYF. The CDR3 bases are TGTGCCAGCAGCTTTGGAGTGGGCACAGATACGCAGTATTTT.

The rearrangement links TRBV7-8 to TRBJ2-7, with 12 nucleotides matching TRBD1. Germline V CDR1 and CDR2: SGHVS, FQNEAQ. The CDR3 extends over 15 amino acids. Germline trimming cut 5 bases from V and 5 bases from J; bases unmatched to any gene: 7. CDR3 coding DNA: TGTGCCAGCAGCAACACCGGGACAGGGGGCCACGAGCAGTACTTC. Translating gives CASSNTGTGGHEQYF.

This sequence joins TRBV27 and TRBJ2-1, with TRBD2 as a possible D gene (6 bases). This CDR3 contains 13 residues. V lost 5 bases, J lost 11 bases, and 16 bases lay in between. The germline V gene has CDR1 MNHEY and CDR2 SMNVEV (reference sequence). As DNA, the CDR3 is TGTGCCAGCAGTACACTAGCCCAATCGAAGCAGTTCTTC. Translating gives CASSTLAQSKQFF.

The table lists this clone with a count of one. The rearrangement uses TRBV7-9 and TRBJ2-7; 7 nucleotides agree with TRBD2. The CDR3 runs 15 residues. V trimming: 5 bases; J trimming: 1 base; junction bases outside the gene matches: 8. CDR1 and CDR2 (germline): SEHNR, FQNEAQ (reference sequence). CDR3 bases: TGTGCCAGCAGCCGAGCCGGGACTACATCCTACGAGCAGTACTTC. Amino acids: CASSRAGTTSYEQYF.

This clone has at least ten counts. The chain links TRBV4-2 to TRBJ1-5, with 7 bases fitting TRBD1. The germline V gene has CDR1 LGHNA and CDR2 YNFKEQ. This CDR3 contains 13 residues. Losses at the gene ends were 3 bases for V and 9 bases for J; bases not matched to a gene: 5. For the CDR3, the DNA is TGTGCCAGCAGCCAGGTAGGGACAGCGCCCCAGCATTTT. Protein: CASSQVGTAPQHF.

The rearrangement links TRBV5-1 to TRBJ2-7; D is unresolved. CDR3 length equals 14 residues. Trimming removed 3 bases at V and 0 bases at J, with 10 bases between. Germline lookup yields CDR1 SGHRS and CDR2 YFSETQ. CDR3 sequence (DNA): TGCGCCAGCAGCTCGAGACGGCCCTCCTACGAGCAGTACTTC. Amino acids: CASSSRRPSYEQYF.

The chain has TRBV15 and TRBJ2-1; 9 nucleotides match TRBD2. The J segment lost 6 bases and the V segment lost 2 bases, leaving 14 bases of the junction unmatched. The CDR3 has 18 amino acids. The germline V gene encodes CDR1 LNHNV and CDR2 YYDKDF (reference sequence). The CDR3 reads CATSRYLVLAGVPNEQFF. CDR3 in DNA: TGTGCCACCAGCAGATACCTGGTACTAGCGGGCGTCCCCAATGAGCAGTTCTTC.

V and J are TRBV5-8 and TRBJ1-5; D is undetermined. This CDR3 has 17 residues. V lost 3 bases and J lost 0, with 16 bases in between. Per germline, CDR1 SGHTS and CDR2 YDEGEE. In DNA form, the CDR3 reads TGTGCCAGCAGCTCCCTATCCGGAGCCCGTAGCAATCAGCCCCAGCATTTT. This encodes CASSSLSGARSNQPQHF.

The chain carries TRBV2 and TRBJ2-2; TRBD2 matches at 9 bases. The CDR3 spans 16 residues. V shed 4 bases and J 5 bases; nucleotides not matched to a gene: 8. Germline values: CDR1 SNHLY, CDR2 FYNNEI. DNA of the CDR3: TGTGCCAGCAGTGGAAGCGGGAGGCGGGGTACCGGGGAGCTGTTTTTT. It specifies CASSGSGRRGTGELFF.